The present TCR beta chain was sequenced within a study of T cells in Graves' hyperthyroidism and ophthalmopathy. Regions amplified from RNA transcripts were the TCR beta CDR3 regions. HTBI primers were the set used in a first-round RT-PCR of the TCR CDR3. From the multiplex PCR reads, TCRdb called clonotypes with MiXCR, one entry per CDR3 protein. Counted here are approximately 740,000 distinct CDR3 sequences, 14% occurring once; the ten biggest clones make up around 9.6%. CDR3 length equals 12 residues. Germline V CDR1 and CDR2: KGHSH, LQKENI. V lost 0 bases and J lost 10, with 9 bases in between. Specimen: blood. J is TRBJ1-1 and V is TRBV18; D is uncertain. The clonotype originates from a woman aged 18-30 years with Graves' hyperthyroidism. Here the CDR3 reads CASSPPGLGAFF. In DNA, the CDR3 is TGTGCCAGCTCACCACCAGGGTTGGGAGCTTTCTTT.